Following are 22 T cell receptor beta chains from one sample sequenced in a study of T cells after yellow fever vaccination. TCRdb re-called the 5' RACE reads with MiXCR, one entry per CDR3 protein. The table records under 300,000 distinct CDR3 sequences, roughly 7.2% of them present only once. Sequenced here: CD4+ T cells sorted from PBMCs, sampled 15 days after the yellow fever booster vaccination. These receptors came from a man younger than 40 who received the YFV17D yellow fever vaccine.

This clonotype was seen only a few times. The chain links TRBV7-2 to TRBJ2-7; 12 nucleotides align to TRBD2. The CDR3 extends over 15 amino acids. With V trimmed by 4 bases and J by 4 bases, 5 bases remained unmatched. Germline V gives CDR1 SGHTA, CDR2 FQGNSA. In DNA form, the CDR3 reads TGTGCCAGCAGCTCTGCCGGACTAGCGGGGTACGAGCAGTACTTC. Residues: CASSSAGLAGYEQYF.

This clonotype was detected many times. The CDR3 loop is CASSPEGTHEQYF. CDR3 bases: TGTGCCAGCAGCCCGGAGGGGACCCACGAGCAGTACTTC. The chain recombines TRBV7-9 with TRBJ2-7, with D tentatively TRBD2 (6 bases). The CDR3 runs 13 residues. V was pared by 5 bases and J by 5 bases, with 13 bases between. CDR1 and CDR2 from the germline V gene are SEHNR and FQNEAQ (reference sequence). The full variable domain, in which reference TRBV7-9 and TRBJ2-7 provide the parts outside the CDR3, is DTGVSQNPRHKITKRGQNVTFRCDPISEHNRLYWYRQTLGQGPEFLTYFQNEAQLEKSRLLSDRFSAERPKGSFSTLEIQRTEQGDSAMYLCASSPEGTHEQYFGPGTRLTVT.

The CDR3 DNA is TGTGCCAGCAGTTTCCTAGCGGGTAAAGAGACCCAGTACTTC. It yields the protein CASSFLAGKETQYF. The genes are TRBV28 and TRBJ2-5; 8 nucleotides align to TRBD2. This CDR3 is 14 amino acids long. CDR1 and CDR2 from the germline V gene are MDHEN and SYDVKM. Trimming cost V 3 bases and J 3 bases; bases outside gene matches: 3. The complete variable domain, with remaining parts taken from reference TRBV28 and TRBJ2-5, reads DVKVTQSSRYLVKRTGEKVFLECVQDMDHENMFWYRQDPGLGLRLIYFSYDVKMKEKGDIPEGYSVSREKKERFSLILESASTNQTSMYLCASSFLAGKETQYFGPGTRLLVL.

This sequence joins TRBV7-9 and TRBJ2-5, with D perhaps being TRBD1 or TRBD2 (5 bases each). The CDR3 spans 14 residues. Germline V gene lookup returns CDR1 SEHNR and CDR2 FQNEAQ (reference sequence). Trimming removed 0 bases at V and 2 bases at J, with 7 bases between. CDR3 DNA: TGTGCCAGCAGCTTAGCGGGGGTTCAAGAGACCCAGTACTTC. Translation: CASSLAGVQETQYF.

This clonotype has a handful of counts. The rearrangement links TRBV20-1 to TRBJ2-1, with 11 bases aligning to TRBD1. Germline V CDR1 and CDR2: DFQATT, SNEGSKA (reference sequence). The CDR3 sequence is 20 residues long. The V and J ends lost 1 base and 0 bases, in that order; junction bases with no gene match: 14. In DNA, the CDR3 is TGCAGTGCTAGAGGGGAACCCGGGACAGGGGGATTGACCTCCTACAATGAGCAGTTCTTC. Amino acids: CSARGEPGTGGLTSYNEQFF.

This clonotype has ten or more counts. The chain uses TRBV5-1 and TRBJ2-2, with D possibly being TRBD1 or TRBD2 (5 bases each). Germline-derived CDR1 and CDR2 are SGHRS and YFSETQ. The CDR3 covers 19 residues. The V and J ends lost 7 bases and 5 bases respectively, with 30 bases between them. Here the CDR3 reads CASGVRPAGTDVGTGELFF. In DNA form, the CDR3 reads TGCGCCAGCGGGGTCAGGCCCGCCGGGACGGACGTAGGGACCGGGGAGCTGTTTTTT.

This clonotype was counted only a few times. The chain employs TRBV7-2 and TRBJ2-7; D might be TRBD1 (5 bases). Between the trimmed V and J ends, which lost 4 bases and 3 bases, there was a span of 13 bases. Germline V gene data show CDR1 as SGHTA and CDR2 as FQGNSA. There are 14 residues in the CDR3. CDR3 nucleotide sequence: TGTGCCAGCAGCTCTCGACAGCCTGTCTACGAGCAGTACTTC. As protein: CASSSRQPVYEQYF.

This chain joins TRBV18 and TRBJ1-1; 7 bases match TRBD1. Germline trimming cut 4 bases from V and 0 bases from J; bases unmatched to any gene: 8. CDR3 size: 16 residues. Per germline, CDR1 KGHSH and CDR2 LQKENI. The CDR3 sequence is CASSLSSGTVNTEAFF. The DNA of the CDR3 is TGTGCCAGCTCACTCTCTTCCGGGACAGTGAACACTGAAGCTTTCTTT. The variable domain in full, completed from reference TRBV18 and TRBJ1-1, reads NAGVMQNPRHLVRRRGQEARLRCSPMKGHSHVYWYRQLPEEGLKFMVYLQKENIIDESGMPKERFSAEFPKEGPSILRIQQVVRGDSAAYFCASSLSSGTVNTEAFFGQGTRLTVV.

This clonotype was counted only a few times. CDR3 loop: CASSPGGGNTEAFF. The DNA for the CDR3 is TGTGCCAGCAGCCCCGGAGGGGGGAACACTGAAGCTTTCTTT. This chain links TRBV11-2 with TRBJ1-1, with D maybe TRBD1 (6 bases). Trimming cost V 5 bases and J 1 base, with 11 bases left between them. Germline V lookup: CDR1 SGHAT, CDR2 FQNNGV. This CDR3 comprises 14 residues.

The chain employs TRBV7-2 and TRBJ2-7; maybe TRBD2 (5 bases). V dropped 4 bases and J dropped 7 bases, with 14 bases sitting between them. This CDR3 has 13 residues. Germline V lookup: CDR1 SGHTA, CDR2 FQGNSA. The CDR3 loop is CASSSGGLMEQYF. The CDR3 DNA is TGTGCCAGCAGCTCCGGCGGACTTATGGAGCAGTACTTC. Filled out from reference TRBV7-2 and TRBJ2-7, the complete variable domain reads GAGVSQSPSNKVTEKGKDVELRCDPISGHTALYWYRQSLGQGLEFLIYFQGNSAPDKSGLPSDRFSAERTGGSVSTLTIQRTQQEDSAVYLCASSSGGLMEQYFGPGTRLTVT.

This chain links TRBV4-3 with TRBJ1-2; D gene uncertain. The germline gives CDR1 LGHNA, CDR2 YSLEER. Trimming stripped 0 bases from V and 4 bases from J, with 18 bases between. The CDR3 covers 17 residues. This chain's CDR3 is CASSQDPPGSNPYGYTF. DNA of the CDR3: TGCGCCAGCAGCCAAGATCCGCCCGGGTCTAACCCCTATGGCTACACCTTC.

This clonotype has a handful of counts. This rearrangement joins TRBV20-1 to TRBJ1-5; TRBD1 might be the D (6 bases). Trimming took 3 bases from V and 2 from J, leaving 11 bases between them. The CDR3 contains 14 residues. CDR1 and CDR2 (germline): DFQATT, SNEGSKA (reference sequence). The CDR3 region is CSARRGDGNQPQHF. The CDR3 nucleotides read TGCAGTGCTAGGAGGGGGGACGGCAATCAGCCCCAGCATTTT.

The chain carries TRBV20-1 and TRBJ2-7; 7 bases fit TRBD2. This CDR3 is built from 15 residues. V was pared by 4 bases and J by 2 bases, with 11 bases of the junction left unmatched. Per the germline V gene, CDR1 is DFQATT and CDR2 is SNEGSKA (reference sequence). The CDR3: CSAILDPSGAYEQYF. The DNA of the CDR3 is TGCAGTGCTATTCTGGACCCTAGCGGAGCCTACGAGCAGTACTTC.

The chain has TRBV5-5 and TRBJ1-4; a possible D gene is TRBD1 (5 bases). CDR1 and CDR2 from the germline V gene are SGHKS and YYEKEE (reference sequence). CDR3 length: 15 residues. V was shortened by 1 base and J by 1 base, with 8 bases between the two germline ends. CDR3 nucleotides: TGTGCCAGCAGCTTGCGGGGGGAAACTAATGAAAAACTGTTTTTT. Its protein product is CASSLRGETNEKLFF.

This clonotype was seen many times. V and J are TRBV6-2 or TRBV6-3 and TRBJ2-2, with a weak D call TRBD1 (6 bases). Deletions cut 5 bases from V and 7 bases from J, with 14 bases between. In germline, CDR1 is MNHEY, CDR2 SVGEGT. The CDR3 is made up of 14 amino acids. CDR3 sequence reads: CASSTIRDIGELFF. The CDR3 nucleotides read TGTGCCAGCAGTACGATACGGGACATCGGGGAGCTGTTTTTT.

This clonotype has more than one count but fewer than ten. CDR3 in amino acids: CASSFRGPGGGGTEAFF. DNA of the CDR3: TGTGCCAGCAGCTTTCGGGGGCCGGGGGGAGGCGGCACTGAAGCTTTCTTT. The chain is built from TRBV7-2 and TRBJ1-1; tentatively, D is TRBD1 (6 bases). Germline-derived CDR1 and CDR2 are SGHTA and FQGNSA. The CDR3 runs to 17 residues. V was cut by 3 bases and J by 4 bases, with 21 bases left in between.

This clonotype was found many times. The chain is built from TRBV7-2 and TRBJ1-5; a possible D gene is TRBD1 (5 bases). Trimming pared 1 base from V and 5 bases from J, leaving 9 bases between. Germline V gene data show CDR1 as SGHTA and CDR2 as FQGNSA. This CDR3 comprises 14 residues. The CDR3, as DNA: TGTGCCAGCAGCTTAGGCGACAGTTATCAGCCCCAGCATTTT. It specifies CASSLGDSYQPQHF.

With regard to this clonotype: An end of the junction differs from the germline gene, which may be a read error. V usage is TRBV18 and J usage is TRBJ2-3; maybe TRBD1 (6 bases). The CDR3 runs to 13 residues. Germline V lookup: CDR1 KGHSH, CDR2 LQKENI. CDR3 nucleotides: TGTGCCAGCTCACCGGGGGCGACTGATACGCACTATTTT. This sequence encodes CASSPGATDTHYF.

The DNA for the CDR3 is TGTGCCAGCCGGCGGCTAATCTCCTACGAGCAGTACTTC. Protein sequence: CASRRLISYEQYF. V is TRBV6-2 or TRBV6-3 and J is TRBJ2-7; D unresolved. The length of the CDR3 is 13 residues. Trimming left V 8 bases short and J 0 bases short, with 11 bases between. Germline CDR1 is MNHEY and CDR2 is SVGEGT.

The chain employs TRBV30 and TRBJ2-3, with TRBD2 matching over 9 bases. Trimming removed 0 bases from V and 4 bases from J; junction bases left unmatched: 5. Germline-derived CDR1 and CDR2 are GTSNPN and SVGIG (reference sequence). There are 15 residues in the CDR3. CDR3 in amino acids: CAWSVGLAGPDTQYF. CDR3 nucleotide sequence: TGTGCCTGGAGTGTAGGGCTAGCGGGGCCAGATACGCAGTATTTT.

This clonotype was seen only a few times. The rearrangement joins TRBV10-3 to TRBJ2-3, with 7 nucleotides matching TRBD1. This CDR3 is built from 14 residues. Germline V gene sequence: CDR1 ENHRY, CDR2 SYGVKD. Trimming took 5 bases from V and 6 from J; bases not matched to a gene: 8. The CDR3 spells CAISLAGGRDTQYF. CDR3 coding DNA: TGTGCCATCAGTTTGGCAGGGGGAAGGGATACGCAGTATTTT.

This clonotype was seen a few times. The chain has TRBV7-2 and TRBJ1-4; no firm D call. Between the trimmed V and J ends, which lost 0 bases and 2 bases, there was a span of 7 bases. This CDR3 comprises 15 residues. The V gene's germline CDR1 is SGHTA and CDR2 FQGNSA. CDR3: CASSLARETNEKLFF. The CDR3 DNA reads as TGTGCCAGCAGCTTAGCTAGGGAGACTAATGAAAAACTGTTTTTT.